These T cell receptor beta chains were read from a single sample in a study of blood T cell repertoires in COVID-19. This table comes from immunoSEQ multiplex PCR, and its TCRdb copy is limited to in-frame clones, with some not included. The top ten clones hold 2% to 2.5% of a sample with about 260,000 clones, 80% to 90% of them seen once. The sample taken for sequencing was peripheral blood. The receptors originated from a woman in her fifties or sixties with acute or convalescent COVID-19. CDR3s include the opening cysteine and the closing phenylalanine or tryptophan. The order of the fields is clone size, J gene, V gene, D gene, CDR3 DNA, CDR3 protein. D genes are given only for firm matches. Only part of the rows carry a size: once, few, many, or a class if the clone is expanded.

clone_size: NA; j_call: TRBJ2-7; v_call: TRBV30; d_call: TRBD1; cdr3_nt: TGTGCCTGTCAGGGGGCGCGCTCCTACGAGCAGTACTTC; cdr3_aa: CACQGARSYEQYF
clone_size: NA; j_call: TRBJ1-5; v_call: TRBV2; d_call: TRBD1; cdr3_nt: TGTGCCAGCAGCCGAACAGGGGGAGGCAATCAGCCCCAGCATTTT; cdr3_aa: CASSRTGGGNQPQHF
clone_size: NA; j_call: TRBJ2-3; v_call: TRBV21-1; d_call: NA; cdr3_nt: TGTGCCAGCAGCAAAGTGACTCCAGAATTT; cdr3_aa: CASSKVTPEF
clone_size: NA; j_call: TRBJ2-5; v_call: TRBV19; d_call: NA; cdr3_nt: TGTGCCAGTAGTGTTACCGGGACAAATAAAGAGACCCAGTACTTC; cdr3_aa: CASSVTGTNKETQYF
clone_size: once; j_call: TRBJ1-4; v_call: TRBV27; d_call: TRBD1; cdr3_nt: TGTGCCAGCAGTGCGACTGACAGGGGGGGTGGTGCAACTAATGAAAAACTGTTTTTT; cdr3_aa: CASSATDRGGGATNEKLFF
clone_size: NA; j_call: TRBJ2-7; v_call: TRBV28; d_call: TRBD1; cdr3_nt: TGTGCCAGCAGGTTACAGGGGGCCTCCTACGAGCAGTACTTC; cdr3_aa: CASRLQGASYEQYF
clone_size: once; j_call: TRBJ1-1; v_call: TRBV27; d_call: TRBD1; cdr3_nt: TGTGCCAGCAGGGCCCAGGGGGGATGGGACACTGAAGCTTTCTTT; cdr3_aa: CASRAQGGWDTEAFF
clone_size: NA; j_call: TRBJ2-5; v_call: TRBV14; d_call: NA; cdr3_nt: TGTGCCAGCAGCCCTCTAGAAGGGGCAGGGACCCAGTACTTC; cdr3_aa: CASSPLEGAGTQYF
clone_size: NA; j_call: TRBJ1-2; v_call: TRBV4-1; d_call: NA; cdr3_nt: TGCGCCAGCAGCCAAGGGGGGGGCCGTGGCTACACCTTC; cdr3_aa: CASSQGGGRGYTF
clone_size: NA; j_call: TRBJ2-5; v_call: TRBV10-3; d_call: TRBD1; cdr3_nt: TGTGCCATCAGAGGACAGGTAGAAGAGACCCAGTACTTC; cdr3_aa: CAIRGQVEETQYF
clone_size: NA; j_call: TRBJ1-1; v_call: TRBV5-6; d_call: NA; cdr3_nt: TGTGCCAGCAGCTTAGACAGATTCGGAGACACTGAAGCTTTCTTT; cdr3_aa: CASSLDRFGDTEAFF
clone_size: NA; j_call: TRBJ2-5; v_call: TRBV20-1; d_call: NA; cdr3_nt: TGCAGTGCCACAGGAGAGACCCAGTACTTC; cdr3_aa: CSATGETQYF
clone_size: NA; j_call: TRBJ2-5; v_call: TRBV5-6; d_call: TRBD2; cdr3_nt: TGTGCCAGCAGCCTTAGCGGGAGAGAGACCCAGTACTTC; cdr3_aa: CASSLSGRETQYF
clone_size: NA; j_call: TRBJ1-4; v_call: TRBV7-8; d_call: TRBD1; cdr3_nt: TGTGCCAGCAGCTTAGCTTTTGAGCGTTCAAGCAGGGGGGTTGAAAAACTGTTTTTT; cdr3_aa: CASSLAFERSSRGVEKLFF
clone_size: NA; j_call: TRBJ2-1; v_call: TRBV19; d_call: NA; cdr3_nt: TGTGCCAGTAGTATGGGCGATGCCCTTAACAATGAGCAGTTCTTC; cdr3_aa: CASSMGDALNNEQFF
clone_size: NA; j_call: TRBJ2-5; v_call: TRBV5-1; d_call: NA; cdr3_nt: TGCGCCAGCAACCGAGGTGGATATGGGGAAGGGGGGACCCAGTACTTC; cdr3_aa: CASNRGGYGEGGTQYF
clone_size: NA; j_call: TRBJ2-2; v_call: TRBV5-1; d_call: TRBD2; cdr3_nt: TGCGCCAGCAGCTTAATCGACGGGACTAGCGGGCCCGGGGAGCTGTTTTTT; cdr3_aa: CASSLIDGTSGPGELFF
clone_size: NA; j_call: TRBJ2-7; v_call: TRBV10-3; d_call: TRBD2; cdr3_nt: TGTGCCATCAGTGACCCTTTTACCGGGACTATCGGTGACGAGCAGTACTTC; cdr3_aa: CAISDPFTGTIGDEQYF